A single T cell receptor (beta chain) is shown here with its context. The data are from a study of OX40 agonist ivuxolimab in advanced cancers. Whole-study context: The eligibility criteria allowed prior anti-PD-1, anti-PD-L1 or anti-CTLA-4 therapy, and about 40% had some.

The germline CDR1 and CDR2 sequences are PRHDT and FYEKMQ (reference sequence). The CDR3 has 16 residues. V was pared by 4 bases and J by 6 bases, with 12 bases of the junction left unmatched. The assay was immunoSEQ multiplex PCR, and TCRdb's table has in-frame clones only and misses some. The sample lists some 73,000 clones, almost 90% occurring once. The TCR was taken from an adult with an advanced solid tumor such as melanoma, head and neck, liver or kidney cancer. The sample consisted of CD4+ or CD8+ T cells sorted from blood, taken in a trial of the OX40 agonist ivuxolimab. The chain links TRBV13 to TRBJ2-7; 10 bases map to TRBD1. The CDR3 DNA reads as TGTGCCAGCAGCTACTCACCCACGACAGGGGGCAGCGAGCAGTACTTC. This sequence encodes CASSYSPTTGGSEQYF.